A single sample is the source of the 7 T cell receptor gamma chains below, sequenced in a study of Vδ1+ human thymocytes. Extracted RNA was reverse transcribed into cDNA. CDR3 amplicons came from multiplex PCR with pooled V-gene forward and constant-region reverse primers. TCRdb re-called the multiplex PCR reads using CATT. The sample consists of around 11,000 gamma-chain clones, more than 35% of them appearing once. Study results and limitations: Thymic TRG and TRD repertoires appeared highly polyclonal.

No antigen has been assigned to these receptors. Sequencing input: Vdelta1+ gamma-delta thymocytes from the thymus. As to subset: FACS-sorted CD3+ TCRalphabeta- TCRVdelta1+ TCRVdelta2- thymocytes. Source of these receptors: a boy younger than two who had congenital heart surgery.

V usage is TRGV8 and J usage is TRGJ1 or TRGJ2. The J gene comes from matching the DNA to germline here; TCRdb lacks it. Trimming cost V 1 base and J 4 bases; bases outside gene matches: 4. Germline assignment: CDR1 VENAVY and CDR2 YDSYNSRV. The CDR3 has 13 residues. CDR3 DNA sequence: TGTGCCACCTGGGATAGAAGATATTATAAGAAACTCTTT. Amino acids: CATWDRRYYKKLF.

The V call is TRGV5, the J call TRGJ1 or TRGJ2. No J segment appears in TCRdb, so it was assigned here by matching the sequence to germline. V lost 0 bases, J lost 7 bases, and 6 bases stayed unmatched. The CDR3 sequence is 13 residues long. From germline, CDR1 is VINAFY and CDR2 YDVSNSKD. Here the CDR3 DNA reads TGTGCCACCTGGGACAGGCTAAGGTATAAGAAACTCTTT. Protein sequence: CATWDRLRYKKLF.

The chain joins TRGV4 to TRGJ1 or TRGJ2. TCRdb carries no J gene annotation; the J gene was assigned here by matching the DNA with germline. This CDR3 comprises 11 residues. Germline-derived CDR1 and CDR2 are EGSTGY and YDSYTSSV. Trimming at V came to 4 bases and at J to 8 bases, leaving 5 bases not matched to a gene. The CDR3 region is CATWEMDKKLF. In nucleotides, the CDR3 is TGTGCCACCTGGGAGATGGATAAGAAACTCTTT.

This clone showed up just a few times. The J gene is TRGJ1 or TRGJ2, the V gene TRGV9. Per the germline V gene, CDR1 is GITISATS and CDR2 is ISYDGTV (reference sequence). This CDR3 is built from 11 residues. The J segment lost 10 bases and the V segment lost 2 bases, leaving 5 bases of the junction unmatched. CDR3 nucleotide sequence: TGTGCCTTGTGGGAGGGACCAAAGAAACTCTTT. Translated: CALWEGPKKLF.

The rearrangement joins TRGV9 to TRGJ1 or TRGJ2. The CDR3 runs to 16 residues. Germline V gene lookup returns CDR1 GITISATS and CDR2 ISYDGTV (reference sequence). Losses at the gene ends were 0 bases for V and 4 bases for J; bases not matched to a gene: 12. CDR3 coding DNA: TGTGCCTTGTGGGAGGTGCGTAATGGTGGCTATTATAAGAAACTCTTT. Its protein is CALWEVRNGGYYKKLF.

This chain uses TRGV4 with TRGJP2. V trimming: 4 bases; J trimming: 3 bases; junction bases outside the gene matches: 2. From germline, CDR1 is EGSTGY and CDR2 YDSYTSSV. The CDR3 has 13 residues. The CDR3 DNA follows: TGTGCCACCTGGGAAGGTAGTGATTGGATCAAGACGTTT. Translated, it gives CATWEGSDWIKTF.

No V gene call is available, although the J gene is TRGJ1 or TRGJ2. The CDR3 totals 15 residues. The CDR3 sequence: CATWDIRRGYYKKLF. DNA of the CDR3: TGTGCCACCTGGGACATACGAAGGGGCTATTATAAGAAACTCTTT.